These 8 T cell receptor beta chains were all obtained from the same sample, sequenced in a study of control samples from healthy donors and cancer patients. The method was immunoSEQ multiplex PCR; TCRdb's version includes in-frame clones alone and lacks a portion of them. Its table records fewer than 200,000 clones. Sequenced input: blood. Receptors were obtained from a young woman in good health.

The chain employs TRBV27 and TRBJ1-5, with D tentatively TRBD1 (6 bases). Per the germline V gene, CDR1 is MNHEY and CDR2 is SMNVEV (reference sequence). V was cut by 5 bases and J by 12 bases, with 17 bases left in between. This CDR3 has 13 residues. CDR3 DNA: TGTGCCAGCAGTCCGGGGCGGAGGGGGGACCAGCATTTT. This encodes CASSPGRRGDQHF.

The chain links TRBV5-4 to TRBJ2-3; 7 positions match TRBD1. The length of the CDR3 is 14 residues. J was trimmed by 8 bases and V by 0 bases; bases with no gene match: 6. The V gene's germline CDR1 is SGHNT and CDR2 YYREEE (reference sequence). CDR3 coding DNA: TGTGCCAGCAGCTTGGACAGGGGATCTGCTACGCAGTATTTT. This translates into CASSLDRGSATQYF.

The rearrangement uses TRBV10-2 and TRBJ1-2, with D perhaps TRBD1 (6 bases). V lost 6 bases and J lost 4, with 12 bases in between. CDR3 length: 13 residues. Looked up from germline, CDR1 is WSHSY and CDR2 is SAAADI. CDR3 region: CASSLTGSYGYTF. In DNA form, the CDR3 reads TGCGCCAGCAGCCTTACAGGGTCCTATGGCTACACCTTC.

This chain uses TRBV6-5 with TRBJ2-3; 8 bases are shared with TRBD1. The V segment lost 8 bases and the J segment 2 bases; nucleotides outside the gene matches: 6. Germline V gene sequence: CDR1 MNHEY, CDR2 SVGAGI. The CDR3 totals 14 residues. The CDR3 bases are TGTGCCAGCGCCCGGACAGGGCCCACAGATACGCAGTATTTT. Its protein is CASARTGPTDTQYF.

The CDR3 loop is CASSPLGSTEAFF. The CDR3 DNA reads as TGTGCCAGCTCACCACTGGGATCTACTGAAGCTTTCTTT. This chain joins TRBV18 and TRBJ1-1; D gene uncertain. This CDR3 has 13 residues. Germline V gene data show CDR1 as KGHSH and CDR2 as LQKENI. V lost 1 base and J lost 5, with 8 bases in between.

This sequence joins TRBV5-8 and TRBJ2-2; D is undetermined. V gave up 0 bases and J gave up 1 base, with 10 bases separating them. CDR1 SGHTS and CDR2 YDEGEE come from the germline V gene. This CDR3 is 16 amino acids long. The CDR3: CASSLGEGLNTGELFF. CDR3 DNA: TGTGCCAGCAGCTTGGGGGAAGGGTTGAACACCGGGGAGCTGTTTTTT. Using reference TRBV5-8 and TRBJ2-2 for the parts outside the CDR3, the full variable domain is EAGVTQSPTHLIKTRGQQATLRCSPISGHTSVYWYQQALGLGLQFLLWYDEGEERNRGNFPPRFSGRQFPNYSSELNVNALELEDSALYLCASSLGEGLNTGELFFGEGSRLTVL.

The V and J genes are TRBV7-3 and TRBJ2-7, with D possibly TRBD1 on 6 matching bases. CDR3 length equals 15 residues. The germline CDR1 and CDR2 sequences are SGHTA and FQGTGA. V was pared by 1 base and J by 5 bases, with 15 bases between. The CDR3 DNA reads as TGTGCCAGCAGCTTAAACAGGGTCGCGCTCCACGAGCAGTACTTC. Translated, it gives CASSLNRVALHEQYF.

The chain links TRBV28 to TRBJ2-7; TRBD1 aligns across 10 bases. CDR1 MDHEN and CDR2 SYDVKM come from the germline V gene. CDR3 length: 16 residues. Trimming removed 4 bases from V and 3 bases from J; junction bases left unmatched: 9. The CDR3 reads CASSSGTGAQYYEQYF. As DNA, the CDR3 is TGTGCCAGCAGTTCCGGGACAGGGGCCCAATACTACGAGCAGTACTTC.